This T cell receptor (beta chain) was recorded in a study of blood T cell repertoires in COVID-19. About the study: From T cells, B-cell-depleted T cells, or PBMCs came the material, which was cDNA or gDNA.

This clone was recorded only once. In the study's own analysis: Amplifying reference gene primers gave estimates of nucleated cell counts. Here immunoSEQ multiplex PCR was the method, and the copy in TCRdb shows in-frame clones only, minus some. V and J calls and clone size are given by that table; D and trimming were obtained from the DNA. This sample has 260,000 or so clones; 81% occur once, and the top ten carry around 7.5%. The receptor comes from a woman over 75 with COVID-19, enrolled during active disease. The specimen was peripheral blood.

The CDR3 nucleotides read TGTGCCAGCAGCGTAGTTAGCGTTGGGCTAGCCTCCTACAATGAGCAGTTCTTC. It specifies CASSVVSVGLASYNEQFF. The chain carries TRBV9 and TRBJ2-1, with D maybe TRBD2 (5 bases). Germline CDR1 and CDR2: SGDLS and YYNGEE. This CDR3 contains 18 residues. The V end was cut by 0 bases, the J end by 0 bases, with 16 bases between. Combining the CDR3 with reference TRBV9 and TRBJ2-1 gives the whole variable domain DSGVTQTPKHLITATGQRVTLRCSPRSGDLSVYWYQQSLDQGLQFLIQYYNGEERAKGNILERFSAQQFPDLHSELNLSSLELGDSALYFCASSVVSVGLASYNEQFFGPGTRLTVL.